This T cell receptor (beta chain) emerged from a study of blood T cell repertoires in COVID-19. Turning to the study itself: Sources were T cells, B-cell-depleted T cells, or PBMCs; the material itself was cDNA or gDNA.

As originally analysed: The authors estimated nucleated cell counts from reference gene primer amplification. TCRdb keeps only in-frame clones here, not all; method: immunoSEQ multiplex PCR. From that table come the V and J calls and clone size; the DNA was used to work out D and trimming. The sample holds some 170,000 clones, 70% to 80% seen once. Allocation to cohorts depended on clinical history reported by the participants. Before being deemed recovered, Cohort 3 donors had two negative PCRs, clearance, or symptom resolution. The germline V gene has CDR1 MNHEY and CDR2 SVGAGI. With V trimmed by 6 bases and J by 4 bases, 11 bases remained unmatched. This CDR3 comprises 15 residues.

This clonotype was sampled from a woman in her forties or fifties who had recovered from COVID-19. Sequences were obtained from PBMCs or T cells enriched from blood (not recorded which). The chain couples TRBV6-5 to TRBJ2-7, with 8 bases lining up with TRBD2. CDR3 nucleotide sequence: TGTGCCAGCAGCCCGCGGGCGAGCGGGAGTTACGAGCAGTACTTC. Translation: CASSPRASGSYEQYF.